The rows below give T cell receptor beta chains drawn from one sample of a study of cytomegalovirus exposure and HLA in healthy donors. Produced via immunoSEQ multiplex PCR; TCRdb's table is partial and in-frame only. This table has more than 80,000 clones, approximately 72% appearing once. What was sequenced was PBMCs. The receptors were gathered from a woman aged 40 to 50 in good health and CMV-seropositive. CDR3s include the opening cysteine and the closing phenylalanine or tryptophan. A D gene is named only where the DNA matches it firmly. For some rows the clone size is stated as once, few or many, or as a class when expanded; others skip it.

d_call | j_call | clone_size | v_call | cdr3_nt | cdr3_aa
TRBD1 | TRBJ1-5 | - | TRBV6-1 | TGTGCCAGCAAGATAACAGGGGGCGCAGGGCAGCCCCAGCATTTT | CASKITGGAGQPQHF
- | TRBJ1-5 | - | TRBV28 | TGTGCCAGCAGTTTGGGCCCTGTGGGCCACCTTCAACCCCAGCATTTT | CASSLGPVGHLQPQHF
TRBD2 | TRBJ2-5 | - | TRBV28 | TGTGCCAGCAGTTTTCTGGCGGGGGGGGGAGAGACCCAGTACTTC | CASSFLAGGGETQYF
TRBD2 | TRBJ2-7 | - | TRBV10-3 | TGTGCCATCAGTGCTGCTAGCGGAGAAACCTACGAGCAGTACTTC | CAISAASGETYEQYF
- | TRBJ1-1 | - | TRBV5-1 | TGCGCCAGCAGACCGGACAGAACTCTCAACACTGAAGCTTTCTTT | CASRPDRTLNTEAFF
TRBD2 | TRBJ2-7 | - | TRBV5-1 | TGCGCCAGCAGCTTATTAGCGGGAGCTAGGTACGAGCAGTACTTC | CASSLLAGARYEQYF
TRBD1 | TRBJ1-2 | - | TRBV6-5 | TGTGCCAGCAGTGCGGGGACAGCCGTCGAGGGCTACACCTTC | CASSAGTAVEGYTF
TRBD2 | TRBJ2-1 | - | TRBV6-5 | TGTGCCAGCACCCGACTAGCGGGATGGAATGAGCAGTTCTTC | CASTRLAGWNEQFF
- | TRBJ1-1 | once | TRBV7-2 | TGTGCCAGCAGCTCCCAGGGGCTAGGGTTGGCTGAAGCTTTCTTT | CASSSQGLGLAEAFF
- | TRBJ1-2 | - | TRBV28 | TGTGCCAGCAGCACACCAGGGGCGACGATCGGCTATGGCTACACCTTC | CASSTPGATIGYGYTF
- | TRBJ2-5 | - | TRBV15 | TGTGCCACCAGCAGAGATATGTACCAAGAGACCCAGTACTTC | CATSRDMYQETQYF
- | TRBJ2-2 | - | TRBV11-3 | TGTGCCAGCACCGACCCAGGCAGATCGAACACCGGGGAGCTGTTTTTT | CASTDPGRSNTGELFF
- | TRBJ2-7 | - | TRBV6-5 | TGTGCCAGCAGTTACCTGAGCGAGCAGTACTTC | CASSYLSEQYF
- | TRBJ1-2 | - | TRBV11-2 | TGTGCCAGCAGCCCTGGACACCGAGCTAACTATGGCTACACCTTC | CASSPGHRANYGYTF
TRBD2 | TRBJ2-6 | - | TRBV10-3 | TGTGCCATCAGTGGTCGGGGACTAGCGGGAGCTGGGGCCAACGTCCTGACTTTC | CAISGRGLAGAGANVLTF
TRBD2 | TRBJ2-1 | - | TRBV10-3 | TGTGCCATCACCGGGACTAGCGGGAGTTATGAGCAGTTCTTC | CAITGTSGSYEQFF
TRBD1 | TRBJ1-1 | - | TRBV4-1 | TGCGCCAGCAGCCAAAGGACAGGGATGAACACTGAGGCTTTCTTT | CASSQRTGMNTEAFF
- | TRBJ2-5 | - | TRBV6-5 | TGTGCCAGCAGTTACACCAATAGGGGGAATGATGAGACCCAGTACTTC | CASSYTNRGNDETQYF
- | TRBJ1-3 | - | TRBV6-1 | TGTGCCAGCAGTGGCGGGGCCTCCTCTGGAAACACCATATATTTT | CASSGGASSGNTIYF
- | TRBJ2-1 | - | TRBV28 | TGTGCCGGCGCTAGGGCCGGGAATCTAGGCGGTGAGCAGTTCTTC | CAGARAGNLGGEQFF
TRBD2 | TRBJ2-1 | - | TRBV23-1 | TGCGCCAGCAGTCAGCGGGAGGACAGAAACAATGAGCAGTTCTTC | CASSQREDRNNEQFF
- | TRBJ2-6 | - | TRBV2 | TGTGCCAGCAGTGAACGGGCTGGGGCCAACGTCCTGACTTTC | CASSERAGANVLTF
TRBD2 | TRBJ2-1 | - | TRBV5-1 | TGCGCCAGCAGCTTGGAGTCTAGCGGGAGGGTTGAGCAGTTCTTC | CASSLESSGRVEQFF
- | TRBJ2-3 | once | TRBV15 | TGTGCCACCAGCAGAGATCGCGGCGGTGGAACAGATACGCAGTATTTT | CATSRDRGGGTDTQYF
- | TRBJ1-4 | - | TRBV28 | TGTGCCAGCAGACGGACGGGGGTCAAACTGTTTTTT | CASRRTGVKLFF
TRBD1 | TRBJ2-1 | - | TRBV7-9 | TGTGCCAGCAGCCTCGGACAGGGGGCTTTTGGTGAGCAGTTCTTC | CASSLGQGAFGEQFF
TRBD2 | TRBJ2-5 | - | TRBV28 | TGTGCCAGGGGGGGGTGGGAGACCCAGTACTTC | CARGGWETQYF
TRBD1 | TRBJ1-5 | - | TRBV18 | TGTGCCAGCTCACCAGGGACAGGGGTTCAGCCCCAGCATTTT | CASSPGTGVQPQHF
- | TRBJ1-5 | - | TRBV28 | TGTGCCAGCAGTTTACAAGAGCACCTCCCCCGAGGGCATATTAGCAATCAGCCCCAGCATTTT | CASSLQEHLPRGHISNQPQHF